The 21 T cell receptor beta chains below come from one sample, sequenced in a study of a mutant IDH1 vaccine in newly diagnosed glioma. The time point is: week 35, safety follow-up. The vaccine gave 300 ug of a 20-mer mutant IDH1 peptide subcutaneously per dose. Libraries were prepared by immunoSEQ multiplex PCR; TCRdb keeps only in-frame clonotypes and omits some of them. The sample holds tens of thousands of clones, about 82% seen once. These receptors' antigens are unknown. The sample was PBMCs, taken from a glioma patient whose treatment included an IDH1 peptide vaccine. These receptors came from a man aged 35-49 years with glioma.

This clone came up once. The chain couples TRBV11-2 to TRBJ2-5, with 10 bases matching TRBD2. CDR1 SGHAT and CDR2 FQNNGV come from the germline V gene. The trim removed 1 base at V and 5 bases at J, leaving 4 bases unmatched. This CDR3 spans 15 amino acids. CDR3 loop: CASSLVAGGVETQYF. The CDR3 DNA sequence: TGTGCCAGCAGCTTAGTAGCGGGGGGAGTGGAGACCCAGTACTTC.

Only a few counts were recorded for this clone. The chain joins TRBV6-5 to TRBJ2-7; D may be TRBD2 (7 bases). The CDR3 has 13 amino acids. Germline CDR1 is MNHEY and CDR2 is SVGAGI. The V end lost 8 bases, the J end lost 0 bases, and 11 bases lay between the germline ends. The CDR3 DNA sequence: TGTGCCAGCGGGGGGGGCGTCTCCTACGAGCAGTACTTC. Protein sequence: CASGGGVSYEQYF.

The chain has TRBV4-1 and TRBJ1-1, with 7 bases aligning to TRBD1. The CDR3 sequence is 14 residues long. Germline V gene data show CDR1 as MGHRA and CDR2 as YSYEKL. J was trimmed by 8 bases and V by 4 bases; bases with no gene match: 10. The CDR3 nucleotides are TGCGCCAGCAGCCTGGCAGGGGGACCGGGCGAAGCTTTCTTT. This sequence encodes CASSLAGGPGEAFF.

A single count supports this clone. The V call is TRBV4-2, the J call TRBJ2-3; 7 nucleotides align to TRBD2. The CDR3 sequence is 15 residues long. V lost 0 bases, J lost 7 bases, and 7 bases stayed unmatched. CDR1 is LGHNA and CDR2 is YNFKEQ in the germline V gene. CDR3 protein: CASSQDRGSGNTQYF. CDR3 DNA: TGTGCCAGCAGCCAAGATCGCGGGAGTGGGAATACGCAGTATTTT.

V usage is TRBV4-3 and J usage is TRBJ2-6; 13 bases are a match to TRBD2. With V trimmed by 3 bases and J by 2 bases, 10 bases remained unmatched. From germline, CDR1 is LGHNA and CDR2 YSLEER. This CDR3 is built from 20 residues. Here the CDR3 reads CASSHRTSGSLIAGANVLTF. The CDR3 DNA reads as TGCGCCAGCAGCCACAGGACTAGCGGGAGCCTAATAGCTGGGGCCAACGTCCTGACTTTC.

This clone was seen a handful of times. The chain uses TRBV29-1 and TRBJ1-1; D gene uncertain. The V gene's germline CDR1 is SQVTM and CDR2 ANQGSEA. Trimming removed 5 bases from V and 2 bases from J, with 9 bases in between. The CDR3 spans 12 residues. CDR3 coding DNA: TGCAGCGTTAGGGAAACAAACACTGAAGCTTTCTTT. It translates to CSVRETNTEAFF.

The CDR3 DNA sequence: TGTGCCAGTAGTCCGGGACAGGGGGCCCCAAGCTCCTACAATGAGCAGTTCTTC. Amino acids: CASSPGQGAPSSYNEQFF. The chain recombines TRBV19 with TRBJ2-1, with 12 bases that match TRBD1. Unmatched junction bases numbered 8, after V lost 5 bases and J lost 0 bases. The CDR3 spans 18 residues. Germline V CDR1 and CDR2: LNHDA, SQIVND (reference sequence). Together with reference TRBV19 and TRBJ2-1, the CDR3 gives the full variable domain: DGGITQSPKYLFRKEGQNVTLSCEQNLNHDAMYWYRQDPGQGLRLIYYSQIVNDFQKGDIAEGYSVSREKKESFPLTVTSAQKNPTAFYLCASSPGQGAPSSYNEQFFGPGTRLTVL.

The V gene is TRBV5-1, the J gene TRBJ2-2, with D uncertain. There are 14 residues in the CDR3. V dropped 1 base and J dropped 4 bases, with 8 bases sitting between them. The V gene's germline CDR1 is SGHRS and CDR2 YFSETQ. The CDR3 region has the DNA TGCGCCAGCAGCTTGAACACCTTCACCGGGGAGCTGTTTTTT. Protein sequence: CASSLNTFTGELFF. The full variable domain, with the rest looked up from reference TRBV5-1 and TRBJ2-2, is KAGVTQTPRYLIKTRGQQVTLSCSPISGHRSVSWYQQTPGQGLQFLFEYFSETQRNKGNFPGRFSGRQFSNSRSEMNVSTLELGDSALYLCASSLNTFTGELFFGEGSRLTVL.

The chain combines TRBV11-2 with TRBJ2-1; perhaps TRBD2 as D (6 bases). The CDR3 extends over 14 amino acids. CDR1 is SGHAT, CDR2 FQNNGV, per germline. Trimming removed 4 bases from V and 10 bases from J, with 17 bases in between. The CDR3 is CASSYTGVQKEQFF. CDR3 nucleotides: TGTGCCAGCAGCTATACGGGAGTACAGAAGGAGCAGTTCTTC.

This rearrangement joins TRBV19 to TRBJ2-1; no firm D call. CDR3 size: 14 residues. From germline, CDR1 is LNHDA and CDR2 SQIVND (reference sequence). The V and J ends lost 7 bases and 3 bases respectively, with 13 bases between them. The CDR3 region is CASTGGRIYNEQFF. DNA for the CDR3: TGTGCCAGTACAGGTGGCCGGATCTACAATGAGCAGTTCTTC.

The rearrangement links TRBV2 to TRBJ2-1; 11 bases map to TRBD2. CDR1 is SNHLY, CDR2 FYNNEI, per germline. The CDR3 is 15 residues long. With V trimmed by 6 bases and J by 2 bases, 3 bases remained unmatched. The CDR3 DNA is TGTGCCAGCAGGGTAGCGGGAGGGCCCTACAATGAGCAGTTCTTC. It specifies CASRVAGGPYNEQFF. Complete variable domain (other parts from reference TRBV2 and TRBJ2-1): EPEVTQTPSHQVTQMGQEVILRCVPISNHLYFYWYRQILGQKVEFLVSFYNNEISEKSEIFDDQFSVERPDGSNFTLKIRSTKLEDSAMYFCASRVAGGPYNEQFFGPGTRLTVL.

A few counts support this clone. The gene calls are TRBV7-8 and TRBJ2-3; D is perhaps TRBD1 (5 bases). The length of the CDR3 is 15 residues. Germline values: CDR1 SGHVS, CDR2 FQNEAQ. V was cut by 6 bases and J by 1 base, with 14 bases left in between. The CDR3: CASRYTGFGTDTQYF. In DNA form, the CDR3 reads TGTGCCAGCAGATATACAGGATTTGGCACAGATACGCAGTATTTT.

The chain uses TRBV10-1 and TRBJ2-3; no reliable D call. V was shortened by 2 bases and J by 2 bases, with 11 bases between the two germline ends. CDR1 is WNHNN and CDR2 is SYGVQD in the germline V gene (reference sequence). The CDR3 runs to 15 residues. Written as DNA, the CDR3 is TGCGCCAGCAGTGAGGGGGAAGAGGACACAGATACGCAGTATTTT. Amino acids: CASSEGEEDTDTQYF.

V usage is TRBV27 and J usage is TRBJ1-1; D possibly corresponds to TRBD1 (5 bases). Trimming took off 6 bases at V and 1 base at J, with 9 bases between the two ends. Germline V lookup: CDR1 MNHEY, CDR2 SMNVEV (reference sequence). This CDR3 contains 13 residues. The CDR3 nucleotides are TGTGCCAGCAGCTACGGACAGAACACTGAAGCTTTCTTT. Protein product: CASSYGQNTEAFF.

This sequence joins TRBV11-3 and TRBJ2-7; 7 positions match TRBD1. Losses at the gene ends were 4 bases for V and 2 bases for J; bases not matched to a gene: 2. The length of the CDR3 is 13 residues. From germline, CDR1 is SGHNT and CDR2 YENEEA. CDR3 loop: CASSSRGTYEQYV. CDR3 DNA sequence: TGTGCCAGCAGCTCCAGGGGGACCTACGAGCAGTACGTC.

On this clone itself: One end of the junction does not line up with germline, which may come from a read error. The CDR3 spells CASSRTGTVESSTDTQYF. CDR3 coding DNA: TGTGCCAGCAGTAGAACAGGGACCGTCGAATCTAGCACAGATACGCAGTATTTT. The gene calls are TRBV19 and TRBJ2-3; weak D call: TRBD1 (6 bases). CDR1 is LNHDA, CDR2 SQIVND, per germline (reference sequence). The CDR3 extends over 18 amino acids.

The chain carries TRBV5-1 and TRBJ2-2, with D unresolved. V was trimmed by 6 bases and J by 8 bases, leaving 11 bases between them. The germline gives CDR1 SGHRS, CDR2 YFSETQ. The CDR3 is 12 amino acids. The CDR3 here is CASTVDQGELFF. The CDR3 DNA reads as TGCGCCAGCACTGTCGACCAGGGGGAGCTGTTTTTT.

Only a few counts were recorded for this clone. The J gene is TRBJ2-1, the V gene TRBV5-1; 7 positions match TRBD1. Trimming removed 2 bases from V and 7 bases from J; junction bases left unmatched: 9. The CDR3 sequence is 15 residues long. Looked up from germline, CDR1 is SGHRS and CDR2 is YFSETQ. The CDR3 sequence is CASSFSTGMRNEQFF. CDR3 in DNA: TGCGCCAGCAGCTTTTCGACAGGGATGAGGAATGAGCAGTTCTTC.

The chain is built from TRBV4-1 and TRBJ1-6; 7 bases are a match to TRBD1. The CDR3 is 13 residues long. Germline lookup yields CDR1 MGHRA and CDR2 YSYEKL. The V gene end was trimmed by 1 base and the J gene end by 13 bases; junction bases not matched to a gene: 4. The CDR3 DNA reads as TGCGCCAGCAGCCAAGTTCAGGGGGGTCCCCTCCACTTT. It codes for CASSQVQGGPLHF.

The chain couples TRBV27 to TRBJ2-6; D call uncertain. V was pared by 3 bases and J by 0 bases, with 21 bases between. There are 20 residues in the CDR3. Germline lookup yields CDR1 MNHEY and CDR2 SMNVEV (reference sequence). The CDR3 sequence is CASSFRMETLLTSGANVLTF. DNA of the CDR3: TGTGCCAGCAGTTTTAGAATGGAGACGCTCCTTACCTCTGGGGCCAACGTCCTGACTTTC.

The chain has TRBV5-1 and TRBJ1-2; 7 positions agree with TRBD1. The J segment lost 5 bases and the V segment lost 0 bases, leaving 1 base of the junction unmatched. There are 13 residues in the CDR3. Germline lookup yields CDR1 SGHRS and CDR2 YFSETQ. The CDR3 region is CASSLEGAYGYTF. The CDR3, as DNA: TGCGCCAGCAGCTTGGAGGGGGCTTATGGCTACACCTTC.